A single sample gave rise to the 6 T cell receptor beta chains below, sequenced in a study of beta chain features in type 1 diabetes. Expressed TCRB transcripts got sequenced, as all isolated RNA was reverse transcribed. Repertoires were generated with immunoSEQ multiplex PCR, while TCRdb's copy carries only in-frame clones and drops some. Found here are about 370,000 clones, more than 13% of them singletons; the top ten hold 0.019%. Sequenced input: naive CD4+ T cells from blood. The origin of the receptors is a woman aged 18-29 years in good health.

Regarding this clone: Mismatch with germline at one junction end may stem from a read error. This rearrangement joins TRBV27 to TRBJ2-7, with 10 bases lining up with TRBD1. CDR3 length equals 15 residues. Germline CDR1 is MNHEY and CDR2 is SMNVEV (reference sequence). The DNA of the CDR3 is TGTGCCAGCAGCTATCGACAGGGGGCCTCCCACGAGCAGTACTTC. Encoded protein: CASSYRQGASHEQYF.

The chain couples TRBV7-2 to TRBJ2-7; 8 bases line up with TRBD1. The V gene's germline CDR1 is SGHTA and CDR2 FQGNSA. The CDR3 contains 15 residues. J lost 1 base, V lost 3 bases, and 5 bases had no gene match. As DNA, the CDR3 is TGTGCCAGCAGCTTCGGACAGGGTCGGTCCTACGAGCAGTACTTC. Protein: CASSFGQGRSYEQYF.

This chain connects TRBV6-5 to TRBJ1-2; D unclear. Germline V gene lookup returns CDR1 MNHEY and CDR2 SVGAGI. Trimming took off 6 bases at V and 8 bases at J, with 16 bases between the two ends. The length of the CDR3 is 13 residues. DNA of the CDR3: TGTGCCAGCAGCCCCGGATCGGAGCGGGGCTACACCTTC. Amino acids: CASSPGSERGYTF.

The genes are TRBV25-1 and TRBJ2-7, with D hard to call. This CDR3 has 12 amino acids. Trimming stripped 3 bases from V and 4 bases from J, with 7 bases between. Germline V gene data show CDR1 as MGHDK and CDR2 as SYGVNS. CDR3: CASSDERYEQYF. CDR3 sequence (DNA): TGTGCCAGCAGTGATGAACGGTACGAGCAGTACTTC.

V gene TRBV5-4 combines with J gene TRBJ2-1; TRBD2 matches at 9 bases. Germline CDR1 is SGHNT and CDR2 is YYREEE (reference sequence). The V gene end was trimmed by 4 bases and the J gene end by 2 bases; junction bases not matched to a gene: 4. The CDR3 is 15 residues long. Written as DNA, the CDR3 is TGTGCCAGCAGCCCAATAGCGGGAGCCTACAATGAGCAGTTCTTC. Its protein is CASSPIAGAYNEQFF.

V is TRBV7-9 and J is TRBJ2-3; D is unresolved. This CDR3 is 13 amino acids long. Trimming took off 5 bases at V and 8 bases at J, with 14 bases between the two ends. The germline V gene encodes CDR1 SEHNR and CDR2 FQNEAQ (reference sequence). CDR3 loop: CASSEVERSTQYF. CDR3 DNA: TGTGCCAGCAGCGAGGTGGAGCGCTCTACGCAGTATTTT.